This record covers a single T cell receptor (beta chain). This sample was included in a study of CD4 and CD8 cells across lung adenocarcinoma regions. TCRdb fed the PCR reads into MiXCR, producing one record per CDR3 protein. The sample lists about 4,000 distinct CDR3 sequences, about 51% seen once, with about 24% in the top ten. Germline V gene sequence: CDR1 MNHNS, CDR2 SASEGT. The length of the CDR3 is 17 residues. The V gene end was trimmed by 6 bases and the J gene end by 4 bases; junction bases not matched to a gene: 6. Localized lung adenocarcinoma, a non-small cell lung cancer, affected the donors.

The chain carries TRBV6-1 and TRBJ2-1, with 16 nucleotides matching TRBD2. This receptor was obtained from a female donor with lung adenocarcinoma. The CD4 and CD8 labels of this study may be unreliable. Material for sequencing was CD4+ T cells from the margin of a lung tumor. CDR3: CASRTGLAGGPYNEQFF. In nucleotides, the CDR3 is TGTGCCAGCAGGACGGGACTAGCGGGGGGGCCGTACAATGAGCAGTTCTTC.